This TCR beta chain appears in the sequencing data of a study of cytomegalovirus exposure and HLA in healthy donors. PCR employed 60 Vbeta and 13 Jbeta primers. Authors' analysis steps: Later work found tens of millions of unique TCR beta chains, with 9.5 million to 12 million shared. TCRdb keeps only in-frame clones here, not all; method: immunoSEQ multiplex PCR. That table gives V, J and clone size, and the DNA gave D and trimming. The sample holds around 110,000 clones, about 70% seen once. Germline assignment: CDR1 SGHVS and CDR2 FNYEAQ. V dropped 5 bases and J dropped 8 bases, with 13 bases sitting between them. CDR3 size: 13 residues.

The sequenced material came from PBMCs. The gene calls are TRBV7-6 and TRBJ2-1, with D possibly being TRBD2 (6 bases). This TCR came from a boy under 18 in good health and CMV-seronegative. The CDR3 loop reads CASSGGVTYEQFF. CDR3 bases: TGTGCCAGCAGCGGAGGGGTTACGTATGAGCAGTTCTTC.